This TCR beta chain was captured by sequencing in a study of T cells in Graves' hyperthyroidism and ophthalmopathy. Background on the study: Specimen type is peripheral blood, collected at initial diagnosis prior to any treatment. Study-wide points: Clonotypes that were expanded in thyroid above 0.001 mostly appeared in blood too.

This clonotype was observed at least ten times. Its antigen is not known. Exclusion of a patient resulted from uncontrolled infection, other autoimmune disease, pregnancy or lactation. About 10 ml of fresh peripheral blood supplied the PBMCs. The investigators amplified TCR beta CDR3 regions from RNA transcripts. The TCR CDR3 first-round RT-PCR relied on the HTBI primer set. One entry per CDR3 protein, called by TCRdb with MiXCR from the multiplex PCR reads. Altogether approximately 630,000 distinct CDR3 sequences are present, around 15% being singletons, with the ten largest covering approximately 3.8%. V lost 4 bases to trimming and J lost 4 bases; unmatched junction nucleotides: 8. The germline V gene has CDR1 SGHRS and CDR2 YFSETQ. The CDR3 has 14 residues.

The source is a young woman with Graves' hyperthyroidism. The specimen was blood. The chain is built from TRBV5-1 and TRBJ2-7, with TRBD1 identical over 7 bases. The CDR3 protein is CASSLQGGRYEQYF. CDR3 in DNA: TGCGCCAGCAGCCTACAAGGGGGCCGTTACGAGCAGTACTTC.